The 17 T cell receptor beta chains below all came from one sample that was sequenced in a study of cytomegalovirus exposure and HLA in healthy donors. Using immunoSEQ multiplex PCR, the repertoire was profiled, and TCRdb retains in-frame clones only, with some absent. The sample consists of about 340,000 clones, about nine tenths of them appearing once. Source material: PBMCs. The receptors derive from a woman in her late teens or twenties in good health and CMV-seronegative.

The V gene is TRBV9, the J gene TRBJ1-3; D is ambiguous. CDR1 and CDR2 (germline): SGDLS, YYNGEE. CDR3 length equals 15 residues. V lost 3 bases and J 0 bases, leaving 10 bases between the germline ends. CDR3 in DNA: TGTGCCAGCAGCGCCGGACTTCTCTCTGGAAACACCATATATTTT. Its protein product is CASSAGLLSGNTIYF.

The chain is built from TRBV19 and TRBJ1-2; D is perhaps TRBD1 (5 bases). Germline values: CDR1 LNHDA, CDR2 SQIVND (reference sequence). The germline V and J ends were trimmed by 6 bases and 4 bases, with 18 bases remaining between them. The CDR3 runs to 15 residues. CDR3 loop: CASRSSRGYGYGYTF. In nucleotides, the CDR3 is TGTGCCAGTAGGAGTTCGCGGGGGTATGGCTATGGCTACACCTTC.

CDR3 sequence (DNA): TGCGCCAGCAGCCAAGGACAGGGTGCCACCTACGAGCAGTACTTC. Protein product: CASSQGQGATYEQYF. The chain combines TRBV4-3 with TRBJ2-7; 7 nucleotides agree with TRBD1. V gave up 1 base and J gave up 2 bases; unmatched junction bases: 5. CDR1 LGHNA and CDR2 YSLEER come from the germline V gene. The CDR3 contains 15 residues.

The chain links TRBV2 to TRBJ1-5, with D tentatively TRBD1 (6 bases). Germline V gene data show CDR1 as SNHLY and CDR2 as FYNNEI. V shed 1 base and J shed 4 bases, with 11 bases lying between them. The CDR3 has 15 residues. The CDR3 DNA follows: TGTGCCAGCAGTGAAGGACAAACAGGGAATCAGCCCCAGCATTTT. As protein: CASSEGQTGNQPQHF.

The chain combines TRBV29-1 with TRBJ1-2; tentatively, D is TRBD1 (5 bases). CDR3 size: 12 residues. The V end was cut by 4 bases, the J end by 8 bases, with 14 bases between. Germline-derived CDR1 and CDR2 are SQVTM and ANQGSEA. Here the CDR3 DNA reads TGCAGCGTTGTGGGGCGGCCCGAGGGCTACACCTTC. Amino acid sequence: CSVVGRPEGYTF.

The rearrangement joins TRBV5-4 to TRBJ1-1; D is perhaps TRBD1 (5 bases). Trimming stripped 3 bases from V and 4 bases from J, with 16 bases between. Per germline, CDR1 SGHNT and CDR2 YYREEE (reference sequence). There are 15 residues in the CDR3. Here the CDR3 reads CASSSEAGRSTEAFF. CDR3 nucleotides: TGTGCCAGCAGCTCAGAGGCAGGGCGGAGCACTGAAGCTTTCTTT.

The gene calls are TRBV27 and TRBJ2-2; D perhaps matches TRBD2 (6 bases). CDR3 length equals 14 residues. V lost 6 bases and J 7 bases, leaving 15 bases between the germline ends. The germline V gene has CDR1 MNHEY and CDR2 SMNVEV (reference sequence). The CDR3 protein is CASRAGSQVGELFF. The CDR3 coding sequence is TGTGCCAGCAGAGCGGGTTCACAGGTCGGGGAGCTGTTTTTT.

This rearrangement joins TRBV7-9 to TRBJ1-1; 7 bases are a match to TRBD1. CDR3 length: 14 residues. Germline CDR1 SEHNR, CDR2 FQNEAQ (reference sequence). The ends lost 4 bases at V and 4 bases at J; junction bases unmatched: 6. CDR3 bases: TGTGCCAGCAGCTACCCGGACAGGATCACTGAAGCTTTCTTT. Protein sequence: CASSYPDRITEAFF.

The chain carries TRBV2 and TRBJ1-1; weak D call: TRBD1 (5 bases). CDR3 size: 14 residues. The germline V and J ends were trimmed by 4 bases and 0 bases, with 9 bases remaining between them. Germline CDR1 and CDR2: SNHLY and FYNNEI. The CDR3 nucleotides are TGTGCCAGCAGTGTCGACAGACTGAACACTGAAGCTTTCTTT. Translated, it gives CASSVDRLNTEAFF. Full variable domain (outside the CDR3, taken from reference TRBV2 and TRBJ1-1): EPEVTQTPSHQVTQMGQEVILRCVPISNHLYFYWYRQILGQKVEFLVSFYNNEISEKSEIFDDQFSVERPDGSNFTLKIRSTKLEDSAMYFCASSVDRLNTEAFFGQGTRLTVV.

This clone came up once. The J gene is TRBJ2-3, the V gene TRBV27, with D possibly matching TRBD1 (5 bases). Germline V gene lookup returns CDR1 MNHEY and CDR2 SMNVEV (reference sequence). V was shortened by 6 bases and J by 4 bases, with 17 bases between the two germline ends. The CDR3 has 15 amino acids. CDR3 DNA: TGTGCCAGCAGGGTCCTCCAGCTGGGGCCAGATACGCAGTATTTT. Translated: CASRVLQLGPDTQYF.

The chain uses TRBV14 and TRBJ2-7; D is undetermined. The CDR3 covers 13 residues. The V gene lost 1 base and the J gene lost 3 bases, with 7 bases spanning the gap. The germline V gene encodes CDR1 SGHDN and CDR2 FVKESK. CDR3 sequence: CASSQVYGYEQYF. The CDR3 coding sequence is TGTGCCAGCAGCCAAGTTTACGGCTACGAGCAGTACTTC.

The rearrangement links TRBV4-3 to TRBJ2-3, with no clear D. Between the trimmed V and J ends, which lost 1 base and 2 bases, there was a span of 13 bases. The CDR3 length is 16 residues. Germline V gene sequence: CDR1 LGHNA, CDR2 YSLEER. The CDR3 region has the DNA TGCGCCAGCAGCCAAGTTTTGGTTAGCTACACAGATACGCAGTATTTT. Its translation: CASSQVLVSYTDTQYF.

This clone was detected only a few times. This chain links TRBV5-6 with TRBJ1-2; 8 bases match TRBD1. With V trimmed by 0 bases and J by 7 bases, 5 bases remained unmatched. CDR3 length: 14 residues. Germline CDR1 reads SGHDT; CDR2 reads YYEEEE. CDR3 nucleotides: TGTGCCAGCAGCTTGGGTGGACAGGGTCCTGGCTACACCTTC. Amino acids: CASSLGGQGPGYTF. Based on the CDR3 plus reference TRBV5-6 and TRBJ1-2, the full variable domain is DAGVTQSPTHLIKTRGQQVTLRCSPKSGHDTVSWYQQALGQGPQFIFQYYEEEERQRGNFPDRFSGHQFPNYSSELNVNALLLGDSALYLCASSLGGQGPGYTFGSGTRLTVV.

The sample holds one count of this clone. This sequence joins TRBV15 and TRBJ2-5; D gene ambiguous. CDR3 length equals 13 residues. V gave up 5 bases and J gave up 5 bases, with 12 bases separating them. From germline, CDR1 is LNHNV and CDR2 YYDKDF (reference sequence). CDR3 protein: CATSPQAGETQYF. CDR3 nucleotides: TGTGCCACCAGCCCCCAGGCTGGGGAGACCCAGTACTTC. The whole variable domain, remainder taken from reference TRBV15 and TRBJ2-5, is DAMVIQNPRYQVTQFGKPVTLSCSQTLNHNVMYWYQQKSSQAPKLLFHYYDKDFNNEADTPDNFQSRRPNTSFCFLDIRSPGLGDTAMYLCATSPQAGETQYFGPGTRLLVL.

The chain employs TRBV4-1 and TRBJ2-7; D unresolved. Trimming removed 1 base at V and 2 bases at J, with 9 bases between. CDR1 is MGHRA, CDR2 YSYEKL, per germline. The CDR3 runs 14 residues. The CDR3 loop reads CASSQGGSAYEQYF. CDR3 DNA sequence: TGCGCCAGCAGCCAAGGAGGATCTGCCTACGAGCAGTACTTC.

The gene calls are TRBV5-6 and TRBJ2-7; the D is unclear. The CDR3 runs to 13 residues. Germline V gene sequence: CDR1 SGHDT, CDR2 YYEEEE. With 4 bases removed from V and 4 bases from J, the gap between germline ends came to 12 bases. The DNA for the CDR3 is TGTGCCAGCAGCACCGGAGTGGAGTACGAGCAGTACTTC. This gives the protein CASSTGVEYEQYF.

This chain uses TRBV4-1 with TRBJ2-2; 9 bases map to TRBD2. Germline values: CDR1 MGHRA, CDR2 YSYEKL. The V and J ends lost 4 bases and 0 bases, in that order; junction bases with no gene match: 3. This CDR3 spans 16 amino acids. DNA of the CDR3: TGCGCCAGCAGCCTTGTAGCGGGAGCGAACACCGGGGAGCTGTTTTTT. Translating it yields CASSLVAGANTGELFF.